Listed here are 8 T cell receptor beta chains from one sample, sequenced in a study of blood T cells in healthy people across ages. Combining a sample-barcoded 5' primer with a J-beta primer mix, a second PCR ran for roughly 6 to 12 cycles. MiXCR, applied by TCRdb to the 5' RACE reads, yields one record per CDR3 protein. The sample shows 1.8 million or so distinct CDR3 sequences, roughly two fifths of them seen only once. The sequenced material came from blood. All receptors come from a human donor in good health.

The chain is built from TRBV6-5 and TRBJ1-5; 8 nucleotides align to TRBD1. Unmatched junction bases numbered 9, after V lost 6 bases and J lost 2 bases. Germline-derived CDR1 and CDR2 are MNHEY and SVGAGI. The CDR3 is 16 amino acids. The CDR3 loop is CASRLTGTGGNQPQHF. Here the CDR3 DNA reads TGTGCCAGCAGATTAACCGGGACAGGAGGCAATCAGCCCCAGCATTTT.

The chain is built from TRBV19 and TRBJ1-5; no clear D. The length of the CDR3 is 18 residues. Germline CDR1 and CDR2: LNHDA and SQIVND (reference sequence). V was trimmed by 4 bases and J by 4 bases, leaving 23 bases between them. CDR3 nucleotide sequence: TGTGCCAGTAGTACCATGGGAGGTTTTCCCCCTTTAAATCAGCCCCAGCATTTT. It codes for CASSTMGGFPPLNQPQHF.

This chain connects TRBV15 to TRBJ1-2; no definite D call. CDR1 LNHNV and CDR2 YYDKDF come from the germline V gene (reference sequence). V was cut by 0 bases and J by 1 base, with 6 bases left in between. The CDR3 is 14 amino acids. CDR3: CATSRDPLNYGYTF. The CDR3 region has the DNA TGTGCCACCAGCAGAGATCCACTTAACTATGGCTACACCTTC.

The V and J genes are TRBV7-2 and TRBJ2-7; 9 bases match TRBD1. The V gene end was trimmed by 6 bases and the J gene end by 1 base; junction bases not matched to a gene: 10. CDR1 is SGHTA, CDR2 FQGNSA, per germline. This CDR3 is built from 16 residues. The CDR3 DNA reads as TGTGCCAGCAGACAGGGGGCTGGGTTTAGTTCCTACGAGCAGTACTTC. Translation gives CASRQGAGFSSYEQYF.

The chain employs TRBV7-8 and TRBJ2-7, with a weak D call TRBD2 (6 bases). The CDR3 has 14 residues. V dropped 1 base and J dropped 5 bases, with 12 bases sitting between them. CDR1 is SGHVS and CDR2 is FQNEAQ in the germline V gene. CDR3 sequence: CASSLVGGYHEQYF. The CDR3 DNA follows: TGTGCCAGCAGCTTAGTCGGAGGGTATCACGAGCAGTACTTC.

CDR3 in amino acids: CASSLVSGGPPNEQFF. CDR3 DNA sequence: TGTGCCAGCAGCTTAGTTAGCGGGGGGCCACCTAATGAGCAGTTCTTC. The chain couples TRBV7-2 to TRBJ2-1; 10 bases line up with TRBD2. CDR3 length: 16 amino acids. V lost 1 base and J lost 7; bases outside the gene matches: 7. The germline gives CDR1 SGHTA, CDR2 FQGNSA. Drawing the rest from reference TRBV7-2 and TRBJ2-1, the complete variable domain is GAGVSQSPSNKVTEKGKDVELRCDPISGHTALYWYRQSLGQGLEFLIYFQGNSAPDKSGLPSDRFSAERTGGSVSTLTIQRTQQEDSAVYLCASSLVSGGPPNEQFFGPGTRLTVL.

This clonotype was found a few times. The chain links TRBV5-1 to TRBJ1-2, with 8 bases fitting TRBD1. The CDR3 is 15 amino acids. Germline CDR1 is SGHRS and CDR2 is YFSETQ. The V gene end was trimmed by 4 bases and the J gene end by 4 bases; junction bases not matched to a gene: 9. The CDR3 region is CASSEQGDYPYGYTF. CDR3 sequence (DNA): TGCGCCAGCAGCGAACAGGGGGATTATCCCTATGGCTACACCTTC. Full variable domain (rest looked up from reference TRBV5-1 and TRBJ1-2): KAGVTQTPRYLIKTRGQQVTLSCSPISGHRSVSWYQQTPGQGLQFLFEYFSETQRNKGNFPGRFSGRQFSNSRSEMNVSTLELGDSALYLCASSEQGDYPYGYTFGSGTRLTVV.

This chain joins TRBV9 and TRBJ2-7, with 10 bases identical to TRBD1. Per the germline V gene, CDR1 is SGDLS and CDR2 is YYNGEE. The CDR3 is 17 residues long. J was trimmed by 4 bases and V by 4 bases; bases with no gene match: 14. CDR3 DNA sequence: TGTGCCAGCAGCCCTACGCCGAGGAGGACAGGGGGGTACGAGCAGTACTTC. It translates to CASSPTPRRTGGYEQYF.